The entry below describes one TCR beta chain. Its specific antigen is unknown. Nothing much larger sits one base from this clone, and base qualities are not available. Library preparation used the immunoSEQ multiplex PCR assay. Under the source paper's analysis protocol: During preprocessing, nonproductive sequences were removed, as were CDR3s that did not start with C, did not end with F or W, or were shorter than 7 amino acids. Antigen-specific clonotypes were called with the MANAFEST web app on the basis of expansion relative to the reference and to other culture wells. A clone was considered positive if the clone showed significant expansion compared with the reference culture in 2 of 3 replicate wells at an FDR below 0.05. Positive clones also required significant expansion versus all other tandem wells and an odds ratio above 5. CDR3 homology was quantified as pairwise Levenshtein distance, calculated with the stringdist R package after three terminal residues were trimmed from each end. TCRdb limited this immuneACCESS table to in-frame rearrangements with V and J called. A share of clones is missing; checked studies link under half to unresolved V genes, and the rest is unexplained. V and J calls plus clone size are reproduced from that table; the DNA served to infer D and trimming. This sample lists 26,000 or so clones; 77% were detected once. The ten largest clones add up to around a sixth of the sample.

This sample stems from a study of CD4 T cells in relation to SARS-CoV-2 and coronaviruses (dated by TCRdb to the early 2020s). Looking at the study overall: In the ViraFEST assay, PBMCs were cultured with antigen for roughly eleven days, after which TCR beta CDR3s were sequenced to identify clonal expansions specific to the antigen. An HIV-1 Nef peptide pool or a no-peptide culture served as the negative reference condition. Using patient-derived lymphoblastoid cell lines, the shared crossreactive spike epitopes were mapped to their HLA restriction. At the level of individual TCR clonotypes, the study evaluated whether memory CD4+ T cells crossreact between the spike proteins of SARS-CoV-2 and those of common cold coronaviruses. The Adaptive Biotechnologies TCR-sequencing kit was used to sequence samples from a few pre-COVID donors and the naive versus memory experiments, while other data came from Illumina-based sequencing. A different TCR-beta assay, based on Illumina, was used to sequence expansion assays from other donors in the study. Results and caveats for the whole study, not just this receptor: Crossreactivity analysis centred on spike protein, so crossreactivity against other viral proteins was not assessed. Small numbers of patients and of tested TCRs limited the study. Compared with monoreactive clones, crossreactive clones had significantly weaker SARS-CoV-2-driven expansion, a result consistent with antigenic imprinting. Because no donor provided both pre-pandemic and post-infection samples, tracing the source of pre-existing responses was limited. In about 60% of donors, memory CD4+ clonotypes turned up that crossrecognized SARS-CoV-2 and at least one common cold coronavirus spike.

CD4+ T cells from unexposed donors were collected before the COVID-19 pandemic (2011-2018). After 10 days of culture, CD4+ T cells were isolated with the EasySep CD4+ T cell isolation kit. Unexposed donor CD4+ T cells were tested for reactivity to SARS-CoV-2 S and N and four common cold coronavirus spike pools, as cell number allowed. Each well held roughly 2.1 million PBMCs cultured in IMDM containing approximately 5.4% human AB serum and 10 IU/ml IL-2. Half of the culture medium was replaced with fresh IL-2-containing medium on days 3 and 7. Triplicate replicate wells were generally used for each peptide culture condition. Leukapheresis product for the unexposed donors was purchased commercially. Ficoll-Paque PLUS gradient centrifugation was used to isolate PBMCs from leukapheresis product or whole blood. The PBMCs went either fresh into the expansion assay or into cryopreservation at -140 degrees C. The QIAamp Micro DNA Kit was used to extract genomic DNA from the CD4+ T cells.

As encoded in the germline V gene, CDR1 is MNHEY while CDR2 is SVGEGT. V trim: 6 bases; J trim: 6 bases; unmatched bases: 9. From its cysteine to its phenylalanine, the CDR3 spans 16 amino acids. Only CDR3 DNA remains: 48 bases, in frame from the first base. The sequence joins TRBV6-2 or TRBV6-3 to TRBJ2-3; TRBD2 aligns with 13 central bases. Sequenced sample: CD4+ T cells from PBMCs, cultured in vitro. The clonotype comes from a human donor in good health. The nucleotide sequence reads as follows: TGTGCCAGCAGCCAGGGACTAGCGGGAAGCAGGGATACGCAGTATTTT. Its product reads: CASSQGLAGSRDTQYF.